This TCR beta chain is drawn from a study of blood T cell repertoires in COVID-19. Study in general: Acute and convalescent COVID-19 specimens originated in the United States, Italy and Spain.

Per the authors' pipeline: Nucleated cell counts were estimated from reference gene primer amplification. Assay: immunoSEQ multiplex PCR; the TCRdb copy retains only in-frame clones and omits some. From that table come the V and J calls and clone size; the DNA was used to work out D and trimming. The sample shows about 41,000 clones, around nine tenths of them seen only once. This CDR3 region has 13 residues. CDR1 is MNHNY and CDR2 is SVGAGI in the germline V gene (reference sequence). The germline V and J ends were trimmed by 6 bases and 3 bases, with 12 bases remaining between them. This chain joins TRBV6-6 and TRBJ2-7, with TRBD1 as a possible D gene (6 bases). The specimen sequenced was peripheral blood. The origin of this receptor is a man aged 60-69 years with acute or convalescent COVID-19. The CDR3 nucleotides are TGTGCCAGCAGGAGACAGGTCGACTACGAGCAGTACTTC. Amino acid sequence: CASRRQVDYEQYF.